This T cell receptor (beta chain) was observed in a study of OX40 agonist ivuxolimab in advanced cancers. General study findings and limits: Which antigen the expanded peripheral T cells recognized is unknown.

The germline V and J ends were trimmed by 4 bases and 7 bases, with 14 bases remaining between them. There are 14 residues in the CDR3. Germline V gene data show CDR1 as LGHNA and CDR2 as YSLEER. This clone was seen more than once but under ten times. Its specificity is not known. Assay: immunoSEQ multiplex PCR; the TCRdb copy retains only in-frame clones and omits some. The profile covers under 70,000 clones, with roughly 89% appearing a single time and roughly 8.2% taken by the ten largest. This TCR was sampled from an adult with an advanced solid tumor such as melanoma, head and neck, liver or kidney cancer. The sample in question was CD4+ or CD8+ T cells sorted from blood, obtained in a trial of the OX40 agonist ivuxolimab. This chain uses TRBV4-3 with TRBJ1-5; D unresolved. The CDR3 coding sequence is TGCGCCAGCAGCCTCGAGGAGGGAAGGCAGCCCCAGCATTTT. As protein: CASSLEEGRQPQHF.